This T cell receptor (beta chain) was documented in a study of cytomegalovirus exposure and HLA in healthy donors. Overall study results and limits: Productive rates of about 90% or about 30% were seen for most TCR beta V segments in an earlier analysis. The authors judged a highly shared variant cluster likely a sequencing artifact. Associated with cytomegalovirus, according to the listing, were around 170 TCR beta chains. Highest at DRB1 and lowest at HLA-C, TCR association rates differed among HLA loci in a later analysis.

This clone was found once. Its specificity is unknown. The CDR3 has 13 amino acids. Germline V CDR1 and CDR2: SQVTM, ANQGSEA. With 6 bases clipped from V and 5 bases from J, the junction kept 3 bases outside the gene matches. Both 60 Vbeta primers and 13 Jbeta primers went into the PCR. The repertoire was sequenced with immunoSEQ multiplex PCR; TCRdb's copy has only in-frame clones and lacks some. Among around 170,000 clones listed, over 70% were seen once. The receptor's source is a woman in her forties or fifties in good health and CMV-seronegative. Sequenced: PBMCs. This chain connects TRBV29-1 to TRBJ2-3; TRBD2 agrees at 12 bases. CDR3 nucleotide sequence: TGCAGCGTAGGGACTAGCGGGCGAGATACGCAGTATTTT. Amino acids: CSVGTSGRDTQYF.